The 27 T cell receptor beta chains given below trace back to one sample, sequenced in a study of OX40 agonist ivuxolimab in advanced cancers. The library was prepared using the immunoSEQ multiplex PCR assay. What TCRdb holds here is the immuneACCESS table cut down to in-frame rearrangements. Part of the clones is not present; checked against another copy, under half of the missing clones reflect an unresolved V gene, and the others are unexplained. Recorded for this sample are 70,000 to 95,000 clones; around 83% of them occurred a single time. The ten largest make up 0.76% of the sample. The sequences come from CD4+ or CD8+ T cells sorted from blood, collected in a trial of the OX40 agonist ivuxolimab. All receptors derive from an adult with an advanced solid tumor such as melanoma, head and neck, liver or kidney cancer.

This clone was counted between two and nine times. This chain connects TRBV5-1 to TRBJ2-2, with 7 bases that match TRBD2. This CDR3 is built from 14 residues. Trimming took 4 bases from V and 5 from J; bases not matched to a gene: 5. The germline V gene encodes CDR1 SGHRS and CDR2 YFSETQ. Here the CDR3 DNA reads TGCGCCAGCAGCCAGGACGGGGGGACCGGGGAGCTGTTTTTT. The encoded protein is CASSQDGGTGELFF. Complete variable domain (other parts from reference TRBV5-1 and TRBJ2-2): KAGVTQTPRYLIKTRGQQVTLSCSPISGHRSVSWYQQTPGQGLQFLFEYFSETQRNKGNFPGRFSGRQFSNSRSEMNVSTLELGDSALYLCASSQDGGTGELFFGEGSRLTVL.

The chain is built from TRBV2 and TRBJ2-1; D gene uncertain. Germline CDR1 SNHLY, CDR2 FYNNEI. CDR3 length: 13 residues. The ends were cut back, 1 base at V and 9 bases at J, with 10 bases in the middle. CDR3 bases: TGTGCCAGCAGTGAAGTGGTGGATGGTGAGCAGTTCTTC. Translated, it gives CASSEVVDGEQFF.

This clone came up a few times. The sample has other DNA sequences that encode this CDR3 too. The chain has TRBV5-1 and TRBJ2-1; weak D call: TRBD2 (6 bases). Trimming removed 4 bases at V and 0 bases at J, with 11 bases between. The CDR3 has 15 residues. The V gene's germline CDR1 is SGHRS and CDR2 YFSETQ. The CDR3 DNA is TGCGCCAGCAGCCTCGACGGGAGCTCCTACAATGAGCAGTTCTTC. This encodes CASSLDGSSYNEQFF. Combining the CDR3 with reference TRBV5-1 and TRBJ2-1 gives the whole variable domain KAGVTQTPRYLIKTRGQQVTLSCSPISGHRSVSWYQQTPGQGLQFLFEYFSETQRNKGNFPGRFSGRQFSNSRSEMNVSTLELGDSALYLCASSLDGSSYNEQFFGPGTRLTVL.

This clone appeared a single time. The V call is TRBV4-1, the J call TRBJ2-5, with 10 bases identical to TRBD1. CDR3 length: 19 amino acids. CDR1 is MGHRA, CDR2 YSYEKL, per germline. The junction had 11 bases not matched to a gene; V was cut back by 0 bases and J by 1 base. The CDR3 protein is CASSQEIGGTGDGQETQYF. The DNA for the CDR3 is TGCGCCAGCAGCCAAGAGATCGGAGGGACAGGGGATGGCCAAGAGACCCAGTACTTC.

This clone was detected only once. This chain uses TRBV6-1 with TRBJ2-7; 7 nucleotides align to TRBD2. The V and J ends lost 0 bases and 3 bases, in that order; junction bases with no gene match: 5. From germline, CDR1 is MNHNS and CDR2 SASEGT. CDR3 size: 15 residues. As DNA, the CDR3 is TGTGCCAGCAGTGAAGCGGGGGGGAGTTTCTACGAGCAGTACTTC. This gives the protein CASSEAGGSFYEQYF.

V gene TRBV6-6 combines with J gene TRBJ2-7, with D possibly TRBD2 on 6 matching bases. This CDR3 has 13 residues. V dropped 10 bases and J dropped 7 bases, with 20 bases sitting between them. From germline, CDR1 is MNHNY and CDR2 SVGAGI (reference sequence). The DNA of the CDR3 is TGTGCCACCCAACAGGAGGGCCGAAGGGAGCAGTACTTC. This sequence encodes CATQQEGRREQYF.

This clone was seen a handful of times. This sequence joins TRBV28 and TRBJ1-2; TRBD1 is a possible D gene (5 bases). The CDR3 length is 14 residues. Germline V gene lookup returns CDR1 MDHEN and CDR2 SYDVKM. Trimming removed 5 bases at V and 6 bases at J, with 16 bases between. The CDR3 spells CASSLGTFSDGYTF. As DNA, the CDR3 is TGTGCCAGCAGTCTCGGGACCTTTAGTGATGGCTACACCTTC.

The chain links TRBV28 to TRBJ2-7; D remains unclear. The CDR3 sequence is 13 residues long. The V end lost 4 bases, the J end lost 3 bases, and 10 bases lay between the germline ends. Germline V gene lookup returns CDR1 MDHEN and CDR2 SYDVKM. The CDR3 loop is CASSCATCYEQYF. CDR3 DNA: TGTGCCAGCAGTTGTGCAACTTGCTACGAGCAGTACTTC.

This clone was found once. The J gene is TRBJ1-1, the V gene TRBV18; 8 nucleotides align to TRBD1. Trimming removed 5 bases from V and 3 bases from J; junction bases left unmatched: 8. Germline V CDR1 and CDR2: KGHSH, LQKENI. The CDR3 is 15 amino acids. In nucleotides, the CDR3 is TGTGCCAGCTCATTCCAGGGGGCGAGAGACACTGAAGCTTTCTTT. It specifies CASSFQGARDTEAFF. Using reference TRBV18 and TRBJ1-1 for the parts outside the CDR3, the full variable domain is NAGVMQNPRHLVRRRGQEARLRCSPMKGHSHVYWYRQLPEEGLKFMVYLQKENIIDESGMPKERFSAEFPKEGPSILRIQQVVRGDSAAYFCASSFQGARDTEAFFGQGTRLTVV.

The chain couples TRBV7-9 to TRBJ2-2, with D uncertain. Between the trimmed V and J ends, which lost 0 bases and 5 bases, there was a span of 4 bases. CDR1 and CDR2 (germline): SEHNR, FQNEAQ (reference sequence). CDR3 length: 13 amino acids. The CDR3 is CASSLAGTGELFF. Written as DNA, the CDR3 is TGTGCCAGCAGCTTAGCGGGGACCGGGGAGCTGTTTTTT.

This clone appeared once. The chain recombines TRBV6-1 with TRBJ2-5, with 7 bases identical to TRBD1. Judging by the DNA end, TRBJ2-7 fits better; the J call may be wrong. Germline assignment: CDR1 MNHNS and CDR2 SASEGT. The CDR3 runs to 12 residues. As DNA, the CDR3 is TGTGCCAGCAGTCTGACAGGGTACGAGCAGTACTTC. This sequence encodes CASSLTGYEQYF.

The rearrangement joins TRBV11-3 to TRBJ2-2, with D unclear. V was trimmed by 1 base and J by 0 bases, leaving 9 bases between them. The CDR3 is 16 residues long. The V gene's germline CDR1 is SGHNT and CDR2 YENEEA. In nucleotides, the CDR3 is TGTGCCAGCAGCTTAGGTTCGCGAACGAACACCGGGGAGCTGTTTTTT. The encoded protein is CASSLGSRTNTGELFF.

This chain links TRBV15 with TRBJ1-4; the D gene is possibly TRBD1 (5 bases). The germline V gene has CDR1 LNHNV and CDR2 YYDKDF (reference sequence). Trimming removed 4 bases from V and 5 bases from J, with 17 bases in between. The CDR3 runs 16 residues. CDR3 residues: CATSTPEWQGNEKLFF. The CDR3 region has the DNA TGTGCCACCAGCACCCCCGAGTGGCAGGGAAATGAAAAACTGTTTTTT. Together with reference TRBV15 and TRBJ1-4, the CDR3 gives the full variable domain: DAMVIQNPRYQVTQFGKPVTLSCSQTLNHNVMYWYQQKSSQAPKLLFHYYDKDFNNEADTPDNFQSRRPNTSFCFLDIRSPGLGDTAMYLCATSTPEWQGNEKLFFGSGTQLSVL.

The V and J genes are TRBV4-2 and TRBJ2-4; either TRBD1 or TRBD2 may supply D (6 bases each). The CDR3 consists of 15 residues. V lost 4 bases and J 5 bases, leaving 15 bases between the germline ends. Germline V CDR1 and CDR2: LGHNA, YNFKEQ. In nucleotides, the CDR3 is TGTGCCAGCAGCCGATCCCCGGAGGGGGAAAACATTCAGTACTTC. Amino acid sequence: CASSRSPEGENIQYF.

The chain has TRBV5-1 and TRBJ2-7, with 7 bases matching TRBD2. CDR3 length: 15 residues. Germline V gene lookup returns CDR1 SGHRS and CDR2 YFSETQ. Trimming cost V 4 bases and J 0 bases; bases outside gene matches: 7. CDR3 sequence (DNA): TGCGCCAGCAGCCTGGGGGGGACGGCCTCCTACGAGCAGTACTTC. Translating gives CASSLGGTASYEQYF.

The rearrangement joins TRBV2 to TRBJ2-4; D gene unclear. Trimming removed 8 bases from V and 6 bases from J, with 8 bases in between. Germline V gives CDR1 SNHLY, CDR2 FYNNEI. This CDR3 comprises 11 residues. Here the CDR3 reads CASRKTNIQYF. In DNA form, the CDR3 reads TGTGCCAGCCGTAAGACAAACATTCAGTACTTC.

This chain joins TRBV14 and TRBJ1-2, with D perhaps matching TRBD1 (6 bases). Germline CDR1 is SGHDN and CDR2 is FVKESK. CDR3 length equals 15 residues. Trimming took off 5 bases at V and 5 bases at J, with 18 bases between the two ends. The CDR3 is CASSSLKGGFYGYTF. Here the CDR3 DNA reads TGTGCCAGCAGCTCGCTTAAAGGGGGTTTTTATGGCTACACCTTC.

This chain joins TRBV19 and TRBJ1-2; D possibly corresponds to TRBD1 (5 bases). V lost 8 bases and J lost 2, with 18 bases in between. In germline, CDR1 is LNHDA, CDR2 SQIVND (reference sequence). This CDR3 is built from 15 residues. This CDR3 reads CASQPVGGFNYGYTF. Written as DNA, the CDR3 is TGTGCCAGTCAACCCGTTGGGGGTTTCAACTATGGCTACACCTTC.

This rearrangement joins TRBV2 to TRBJ2-6; D is possibly TRBD2 (5 bases). The CDR3 consists of 15 residues. Trimming shortened V by 7 bases and J by 0 bases, and 10 bases separated the two germline ends. The germline V gene has CDR1 SNHLY and CDR2 FYNNEI. The CDR3 DNA reads as TGTGCCAGCAAGGTCGAGGGCTCTGGGGCCAACGTCCTGACTTTC. Translation: CASKVEGSGANVLTF.

The genes are TRBV7-8 and TRBJ1-4; a possible D gene is TRBD1 (5 bases). Germline V gene data show CDR1 as SGHVS and CDR2 as FQNEAQ. Trimming removed 1 base from V and 7 bases from J, with 13 bases in between. CDR3 size: 15 residues. DNA for the CDR3: TGTGCCAGCAGCTTAGGAGGGGCAGGTGGTGAAAAACTGTTTTTT. Translated, it gives CASSLGGAGGEKLFF.

This clone was recorded once. The chain employs TRBV30 and TRBJ1-4; D gene ambiguous. Per the germline V gene, CDR1 is GTSNPN and CDR2 is SVGIG (reference sequence). The CDR3 consists of 15 residues. V was cut by 0 bases and J by 2 bases, with 10 bases left in between. CDR3 DNA: TGTGCCTGGAGTGTTGGTGGGCCCACTAATGAAAAACTGTTTTTT. Protein product: CAWSVGGPTNEKLFF.

This rearrangement joins TRBV7-2 to TRBJ1-6; maybe TRBD1 (5 bases). Germline CDR1 and CDR2: SGHTA and FQGNSA. The CDR3 is 14 amino acids. The V and J ends lost 5 bases and 5 bases respectively, with 10 bases between them. The CDR3 DNA reads as TGTGCCAGCAGCCCAGGGAGTAATAATTCACCCCTCCACTTT. Residues: CASSPGSNNSPLHF. Filled out from reference TRBV7-2 and TRBJ1-6, the complete variable domain reads GAGVSQSPSNKVTEKGKDVELRCDPISGHTALYWYRQSLGQGLEFLIYFQGNSAPDKSGLPSDRFSAERTGGSVSTLTIQRTQQEDSAVYLCASSPGSNNSPLHFGNGTRLTVT.

V and J are TRBV5-1 and TRBJ1-5, with D possibly matching TRBD1 (6 bases). Trimming shortened V by 0 bases and J by 5 bases, and 9 bases separated the two germline ends. Germline V gene data show CDR1 as SGHRS and CDR2 as YFSETQ. This CDR3 is built from 14 residues. The CDR3 here is CASSLEGGHQPQHF. The DNA of the CDR3 is TGCGCCAGCAGCTTGGAGGGGGGGCATCAGCCCCAGCATTTT.

This clone was seen only once. The rearrangement uses TRBV19 and TRBJ2-2; weak D call: TRBD1 (6 bases). Germline CDR1 is LNHDA and CDR2 is SQIVND (reference sequence). Trimming shortened V by 7 bases and J by 3 bases, and 12 bases separated the two germline ends. This CDR3 region has 14 residues. This CDR3 reads CASNPQGHTGELFF. CDR3 in DNA: TGTGCCAGTAATCCTCAGGGGCACACCGGGGAGCTGTTTTTT.

This sequence joins TRBV4-2 and TRBJ1-1; 7 nucleotides align to TRBD1. The length of the CDR3 is 14 residues. J was trimmed by 4 bases and V by 4 bases; bases with no gene match: 6. The germline CDR1 and CDR2 sequences are LGHNA and YNFKEQ. CDR3 residues: CASSRDRVSTEAFF. In nucleotides, the CDR3 is TGTGCCAGCAGCCGAGACAGGGTGAGCACTGAAGCTTTCTTT.

The CDR3 protein is CASSQEGAGVYGYTF. The CDR3 DNA is TGCGCCAGCAGCCAAGAGGGTGCCGGGGTCTATGGCTACACCTTC. This chain joins TRBV4-3 and TRBJ1-2; D gene uncertain. Germline lookup yields CDR1 LGHNA and CDR2 YSLEER. V shed 0 bases and J shed 4 bases, with 12 bases lying between them. This CDR3 spans 15 amino acids.

This clone was recorded a few times. The chain employs TRBV18 and TRBJ1-4; D ambiguous. V was pared by 0 bases and J by 4 bases, with 9 bases between. The CDR3 sequence is 15 residues long. CDR1 is KGHSH, CDR2 LQKENI, per germline. The CDR3 DNA follows: TGTGCCAGCTCACCACCGAACCGCAATAATGAAAAACTGTTTTTT. Translating gives CASSPPNRNNEKLFF.